A single sample is the source of the 17 T cell receptor beta chains below, sequenced in a study of cytomegalovirus exposure and HLA in healthy donors. Both 60 Vbeta primers and 13 Jbeta primers went into the PCR. Only in-frame clones appear in the TCRdb table, and some are missing; sequencing was by immunoSEQ multiplex PCR. In the table there are around 100,000 clones, 78% of which are singletons. Sequencing was carried out using PBMCs. The receptor set was obtained from a woman aged 40 to 55 in good health and CMV-seronegative.

This clone has just one count. The rearrangement joins TRBV6-6 to TRBJ2-7; D may be TRBD2 (5 bases). Trimming left V 10 bases short and J 1 base short, with 14 bases between. Germline values: CDR1 MNHNY, CDR2 SVGAGI (reference sequence). The CDR3 is 13 amino acids. This chain's CDR3 is CATSSGVSYEQYF. DNA of the CDR3: TGTGCCACCTCCTCCGGGGTTTCCTACGAGCAGTACTTC.

The gene calls are TRBV5-1 and TRBJ1-1; maybe TRBD1 (5 bases). The CDR3 has 13 residues. V lost 7 bases to trimming and J lost 4 bases, with 14 bases between them. Germline-derived CDR1 and CDR2 are SGHRS and YFSETQ. The CDR3 DNA sequence: TGCGCCAGCTCCTGGGGGGAGAGCACTGAAGCTTTCTTT. It encodes CASSWGESTEAFF.

The CDR3 coding sequence is TGTGCCATCCGGGACAACTCTGGAAACACCATATATTTT. It codes for CAIRDNSGNTIYF. J is TRBJ1-3 and V is TRBV10-3, with D tentatively TRBD1 (6 bases). With 8 bases removed from V and 0 bases from J, the gap between germline ends came to 8 bases. Germline loops: CDR1 ENHRY, CDR2 SYGVKD. The CDR3 covers 13 residues.

The chain carries TRBV19 and TRBJ2-7, with D possibly matching TRBD2 (6 bases). V lost 3 bases and J 6 bases, leaving 21 bases between the germline ends. Germline V gene sequence: CDR1 LNHDA, CDR2 SQIVND (reference sequence). CDR3 length: 16 amino acids. The CDR3 DNA sequence: TGTGCCAGTAGTATTGGGGGGATTCAGACACTCTCCGAGCAGTACTTC. Its protein is CASSIGGIQTLSEQYF.

This chain connects TRBV4-1 to TRBJ2-5; tentatively, D is TRBD2 (6 bases). The CDR3 loop spans 12 amino acids. CDR1 is MGHRA and CDR2 is YSYEKL in the germline V gene. Trimming took off 3 bases at V and 7 bases at J, with 9 bases between the two ends. The CDR3, as DNA: TGCGCCAGCAGCCACCAGGAGGGGACCCAGTACTTC. Its protein is CASSHQEGTQYF.

This chain connects TRBV7-3 to TRBJ1-5, with D perhaps TRBD1 (5 bases). V gave up 3 bases and J gave up 11 bases, with 26 bases separating them. The germline V gene has CDR1 SGHTA and CDR2 FQGTGA. This CDR3 region has 17 residues. CDR3 sequence: CASSFRRFRASPAAQHF. CDR3 DNA: TGTGCCAGCAGCTTCCGCAGGTTCAGGGCCTCGCCTGCGGCCCAGCATTTT.

V is TRBV14 and J is TRBJ1-6; the match to TRBD1 covers 10 bases. This CDR3 comprises 16 residues. Looked up from germline, CDR1 is SGHDN and CDR2 is FVKESK. After removal of 3 bases from V and 7 bases from J, the junction contained 6 bases not matched to a gene. In DNA, the CDR3 is TGTGCCAGCAGCCACCGACCGGGACAGGGGAATTCACCCCTCCACTTT. Protein product: CASSHRPGQGNSPLHF.

The V and J genes are TRBV10-3 and TRBJ1-5; the D gene is possibly TRBD1 (5 bases). V lost 10 bases and J 5 bases, leaving 15 bases between the germline ends. Germline CDR1 is ENHRY and CDR2 is SYGVKD. The CDR3 runs to 13 residues. CDR3 sequence: CATLDRPDQPQHF. CDR3 sequence (DNA): TGTGCCACTCTTGACAGACCCGATCAGCCCCAGCATTTT.

The chain employs TRBV2 and TRBJ2-7; weak D call: TRBD2 (6 bases). The CDR3 loop spans 12 amino acids. Per the germline V gene, CDR1 is SNHLY and CDR2 is FYNNEI. V gave up 6 bases and J gave up 2 bases, with 8 bases separating them. The CDR3 bases are TGTGCCAGCAGGGGCGGGACCTACGAGCAGTACTTC. Its translation: CASRGGTYEQYF.

With regard to this clone: Other nucleotide sequences in the sample specify the same CDR3. The J gene is TRBJ1-1, the V gene TRBV18; D perhaps matches TRBD1 (5 bases). This CDR3 is built from 13 residues. Trimming left V 4 bases short and J 2 bases short, with 8 bases between. Germline lookup yields CDR1 KGHSH and CDR2 LQKENI. The CDR3 DNA follows: TGTGCCAGCTCACAAGACAGTAACACTGAAGCTTTCTTT. Encoded protein: CASSQDSNTEAFF.

CDR3 DNA sequence: TGTGCCAGCAGGAGGGAGAGCGGGAGAGTGTACAATGAGCAGTTCTTC. This sequence encodes CASRRESGRVYNEQFF. The rearrangement uses TRBV2 and TRBJ2-1, with 8 bases that match TRBD2. The CDR3 has 16 amino acids. The germline CDR1 and CDR2 sequences are SNHLY and FYNNEI. J was trimmed by 4 bases and V by 6 bases; bases with no gene match: 11.

The gene calls are TRBV20-1 and TRBJ1-2; D might be TRBD1 (5 bases). CDR1 DFQATT and CDR2 SNEGSKA come from the germline V gene (reference sequence). Trimming shortened V by 5 bases and J by 6 bases, and 10 bases separated the two germline ends. The CDR3 consists of 11 residues. CDR3 in amino acids: CSARRQHGYTF. The CDR3 DNA reads TGCAGTGCTCGTAGACAGCATGGCTACACCTTC.

The rearrangement joins TRBV19 to TRBJ2-7; maybe TRBD2 (6 bases). Trimming removed 6 bases at V and 7 bases at J, with 13 bases between. Germline V gene lookup returns CDR1 LNHDA and CDR2 SQIVND (reference sequence). CDR3 length: 12 residues. The CDR3 bases are TGTGCCAGTAGCAAAAGACGGGGGGAGCAGTACTTC. This sequence encodes CASSKRRGEQYF. Full variable domain (missing parts from reference TRBV19 and TRBJ2-7): DGGITQSPKYLFRKEGQNVTLSCEQNLNHDAMYWYRQDPGQGLRLIYYSQIVNDFQKGDIAEGYSVSREKKESFPLTVTSAQKNPTAFYLCASSKRRGEQYFGPGTRLTVT.

This rearrangement joins TRBV6-1 to TRBJ1-1; a weak D match, TRBD1 (6 bases). Germline CDR1 and CDR2: MNHNS and SASEGT. Trimming took 4 bases from V and 11 from J, leaving 17 bases between them. The length of the CDR3 is 13 residues. CDR3 amino acids: CASSAGRGGWAFF. The CDR3 DNA sequence: TGTGCCAGCAGTGCCGGCAGGGGTGGGTGGGCTTTCTTT.

This sequence joins TRBV5-4 and TRBJ2-1; possibly TRBD1 for D (5 bases). This CDR3 has 12 residues. Deletions cut 6 bases from V and 10 bases from J, with 14 bases between. Germline V lookup: CDR1 SGHNT, CDR2 YYREEE (reference sequence). This CDR3 reads CASTPTRGEQFF. In DNA form, the CDR3 reads TGTGCCAGCACCCCGACAAGGGGCGAGCAGTTCTTC.

The chain couples TRBV5-1 to TRBJ1-2, with D unresolved. The CDR3 totals 14 residues. Trimming removed 1 base from V and 2 bases from J, with 9 bases in between. Germline values: CDR1 SGHRS, CDR2 YFSETQ. CDR3 loop: CASSLSGGNYGYTF. The CDR3 DNA reads as TGCGCCAGCAGCTTGTCGGGAGGCAACTATGGCTACACCTTC.

This rearrangement joins TRBV9 to TRBJ2-1, with no clear D. The CDR3 has 16 amino acids. CDR1 is SGDLS and CDR2 is YYNGEE in the germline V gene. V dropped 4 bases and J dropped 0 bases, with 14 bases sitting between them. This CDR3 reads CASSIELTSSYNEQFF. For the CDR3, the DNA is TGTGCCAGCAGCATTGAACTAACCAGCTCCTACAATGAGCAGTTCTTC.